These T cell receptor beta chains were read from a single sample in a study of cytotoxic CD8 clonotypes in ibrutinib-treated CLL. The protocol was immunoSEQ multiplex PCR, while the TCRdb copy is restricted to in-frame clones and leaves out a portion. The sample carries approximately 92,000 clones, 60% to 80% recorded once. The material sequenced was PBMCs, taken after 24 months of ibrutinib treatment. The receptors were gathered from a human donor with chronic lymphocytic leukemia. Each CDR3 is given with its conserved first and last residue. A D gene is named only where the DNA matches it firmly. The size field is filled for only some rows; it gives once, few, many or a size class.

>TRBV28|NA|TRBJ1-5|NA
TGTGCCAGCACCCAACCTAGGGGGGCTCAGCCCCAGCATTTT
CASTQPRGAQPQHF
>TRBV6-1|TRBD1|TRBJ1-1|NA
TGTGCCAGCAAACCGGGACAGAGGAACACTGAAGCTTTCTTT
CASKPGQRNTEAFF
>TRBV5-1|TRBD2|TRBJ2-2|NA
TGCGCCAGCAGCTTGGGGACTAGTCCGCGGGGTTTGAACACCGGGGAGCTGTTTTTT
CASSLGTSPRGLNTGELFF
>TRBV28|NA|TRBJ2-7|NA
TGTGCCAGCAGTTTATTAGGGTCCCCCGAGCAGTACTTC
CASSLLGSPEQYF
>TRBV30|NA|TRBJ1-2|NA
TGTGCCTGGAGTACGGGCCTTAACTATGGCTACACCTTC
CAWSTGLNYGYTF
>TRBV5-1|NA|TRBJ2-5|NA
TGCGCCAGCAGACCGTACAGCGCCCAAGAGACCCAGTACTTC
CASRPYSAQETQYF
>TRBV2|NA|TRBJ2-6|NA
TGTGCCAGCAGTGAAATTTCCTATCGGGCTTTCTCTGGGGCCAACGTCCTGACTTTC
CASSEISYRAFSGANVLTF
>TRBV28|NA|TRBJ1-2|NA
TGTGCCAGCAGTCAGGCCGGGTTTGGCTACACCTTC
CASSQAGFGYTF
>TRBV27|NA|TRBJ2-1|NA
TGTGCCAGCAGTTTAGGGACCAACAATGAGCAGTTCTTC
CASSLGTNNEQFF
>TRBV11-3|TRBD1|TRBJ1-2|NA
TGTGCCAGCAGCCGACAGGGATATGGCTACACCTTC
CASSRQGYGYTF
>TRBV4-1|NA|TRBJ1-1|NA
TGCGCCAGCAGCCAACCCCCCGGGGTTCTGGACACTGAAGCTTTCTTT
CASSQPPGVLDTEAFF
>TRBV4-2|NA|TRBJ2-7|NA
TGTGCCAGCAGCCAGGTAGCTGGAACTTACGAGCAGTACTTC
CASSQVAGTYEQYF
>TRBV28|NA|TRBJ2-7|once
TGTGCCAGCACCTCCCTTCGTCTTGGGGATCAGAGAGCCTACGAGCAGTACTTC
CASTSLRLGDQRAYEQYF
>TRBV5-1|NA|TRBJ2-7|NA
TGCGCCAGCAGCTTGGTTGCAGGGAACGAGCAGTACTTC
CASSLVAGNEQYF
>TRBV5-1|TRBD2|TRBJ2-7|few
TGCGCCAGCAGCTCGGGGGGAATAGCGGGAGATTTCGAGCAGTACTTC
CASSSGGIAGDFEQYF
>TRBV7-3|NA|TRBJ1-5|NA
TGTGCCAGCAGCTTCATCAGGGTTGGCAATCAGCCCCAGCATTTT
CASSFIRVGNQPQHF
>TRBV5-1|NA|TRBJ2-1|NA
TGCGCCAGCAGCCCGGGACACAGCTCCTACAATGAGCAGTTCTTC
CASSPGHSSYNEQFF
>TRBV6-1|TRBD1|TRBJ1-1|NA
TGTGCCAGCAGTGAGGACAGGGGGTTCACTGAAGCTTTCTTT
CASSEDRGFTEAFF
>TRBV4-2|TRBD2|TRBJ2-1|NA
TGTGCCAGCAGCCAAGGTAAACTAGCGGGAGTAGTCAGTGAGCAGTTCTTC
CASSQGKLAGVVSEQFF
>TRBV4-1|TRBD2|TRBJ2-3|NA
TGCGCCAGCAGCCAAGATATAGCGGGAGGGCAAGATACGCAGTATTTT
CASSQDIAGGQDTQYF
>TRBV19|NA|TRBJ2-3|few
TGTGCCAGTAGTATAGGGCTAAGAACAGATACGCAGTATTTT
CASSIGLRTDTQYF
>TRBV2|TRBD1|TRBJ1-5|few
TGTGCCAGCAGTGATCAGGGGGTGTGGAGGAATCAGCCCCAGCATTTT
CASSDQGVWRNQPQHF
>TRBV7-2|TRBD1|TRBJ2-7|NA
TGTGCCAGCAGATCTAGACAGGGCGGGCACGAGCAGTACTTC
CASRSRQGGHEQYF
>TRBV28|TRBD1|TRBJ1-5|once
TGTGCCAGCAGTTCCCCGGGACAGGGGGCATGGAATCAGCCCCAGCATTTT
CASSSPGQGAWNQPQHF
>TRBV14|NA|TRBJ2-1|NA
TGTGCCAGCAGTCCGACCGGGTCCTACAATGAGCAGTTCTTC
CASSPTGSYNEQFF
>TRBV5-1|TRBD1|TRBJ1-1|NA
TGCGCCAGCAGCTTGGAGACAGGGAGGGTCACTGAAGCTTTCTTT
CASSLETGRVTEAFF
>TRBV28|TRBD1|TRBJ2-7|NA
TGTGCCAGCAGGCCCGAGGACAGGAGGTACGAGCAGTACTTC
CASRPEDRRYEQYF
>TRBV6-6|NA|TRBJ1-5|once
TGTGCCAGCAGTACTCGACGCAATCAGCCCCAGCATTTT
CASSTRRNQPQHF
>TRBV19|NA|TRBJ1-3|NA
TGTGCCAGTAGTTTTTGGCAACCTAGAGGAAACACCATATATTTT
CASSFWQPRGNTIYF
>TRBV18|NA|TRBJ2-2|NA
TGTGCCAGCTCACCGGACAGGAACACCGGGGAGCTGTTTTTT
CASSPDRNTGELFF
>TRBV19|NA|TRBJ2-5|once
TGTGCCAGTTCGTCCTCCGAGACCCAGTACTTC
CASSSSETQYF
>TRBV6-1|TRBD1|TRBJ2-2|NA
TGTGCCAGCAGTGAACCGGGGACAGCTGGCGGGGAGCTGTTTTTT
CASSEPGTAGGELFF
>TRBV28|NA|TRBJ1-5|once
TGTGCCAGCAGTTTTGGACATCTGGGCAATCAGCCCCAGCATTTT
CASSFGHLGNQPQHF
>TRBV12-5|TRBD1|TRBJ2-7|NA
TGTGCTAGTGGTAACGCGACAGGGGTAATTTACGAGCAGTACTTC
CASGNATGVIYEQYF
>TRBV9|NA|TRBJ1-1|NA
TGTGCCAGCAGCCTCGGCGTTGGGACTAGGGACACTGAAGCTTTCTTT
CASSLGVGTRDTEAFF
>TRBV6-1|NA|TRBJ1-5|NA
TGTGCCAGCAGTGAAGCGCTGTGGGACACGCGGCGACAGCCCCAGCATTTT
CASSEALWDTRRQPQHF
>TRBV5-4|NA|TRBJ2-1|once
TGTGCCAGCAGCTTAAGGGGAGGTCGCTCCTACAATGAGCAGTTCTTC
CASSLRGGRSYNEQFF
>TRBV2|NA|TRBJ2-3|few
TGTGCCAGCAGTTATGCAGATACGCAGTATTTT
CASSYADTQYF
>TRBV10-1|NA|TRBJ2-3|NA
TGCGCCAGCAGTGAGTCGAATTCGGCTAGCGGCACAGATACGCAGTATTTT
CASSESNSASGTDTQYF
>TRBV6-6|NA|TRBJ1-2|NA
TGTGCCAGCAGTCCCGGGCCCGATGGCTACACCTTC
CASSPGPDGYTF
>TRBV11-2|TRBD2|TRBJ2-5|once
TGTGCCAGCAGCGTGACTAGCGGGATAGAGACCCAGTACTTC
CASSVTSGIETQYF
>TRBV18|NA|TRBJ1-1|NA
TGTGCCAGCAAAGATACAGGCCAGGCCACTGAAGCTTTCTTT
CASKDTGQATEAFF
>TRBV18|TRBD1|TRBJ2-1|few
TGTGCCAGCTCACCCGATTCACAGGGGGCTTGGAATGAGCAGTTCTTC
CASSPDSQGAWNEQFF
>TRBV9|NA|TRBJ2-2|NA
TGTGCCAGCAGCGTAGCTAGGACCTCCAACGGGGAGCTGTTTTTT
CASSVARTSNGELFF
>TRBV30|NA|TRBJ1-2|few
TGTGCCTGGAGTGTACTGAGTCTTCGCAGTTATGGCTACACCTTC
CAWSVLSLRSYGYTF